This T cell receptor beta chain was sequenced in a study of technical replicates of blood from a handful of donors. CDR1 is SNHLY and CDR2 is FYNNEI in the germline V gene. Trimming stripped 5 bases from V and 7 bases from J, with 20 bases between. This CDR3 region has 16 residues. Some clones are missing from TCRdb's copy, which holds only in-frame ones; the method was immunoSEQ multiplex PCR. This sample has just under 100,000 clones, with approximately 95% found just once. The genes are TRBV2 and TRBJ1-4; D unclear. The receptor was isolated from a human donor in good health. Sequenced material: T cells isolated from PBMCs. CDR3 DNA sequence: TGTGCCAGCAGTCAAAATTGGTCACCCCGGGGTGAAAAACTGTTTTTT. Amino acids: CASSQNWSPRGEKLFF.